The source of this T cell receptor beta chain is a study of cytomegalovirus exposure and HLA in healthy donors. Study results and limitations: For most TCR sequences rarity was the rule, although some public TCRs occurred in many donors. Associated with cytomegalovirus, according to the listing, were about 160 TCR beta chains.

Turning to this clone: Its antigen is as yet unknown.

TCRdb's table, derived via immunoSEQ multiplex PCR, lists solely in-frame clones and lacks some. The profile shows approximately 180,000 clones, around 86% of them singletons. The source material was PBMCs. This TCR was sampled from a woman aged 18 to 35 in good health and CMV-seronegative.

DNA of the CDR3: TGTGCCAGCGGCCAGGGTCTTATCCAAGGGCCCCAGCATTTT. This translates into CASGQGLIQGPQHF. The chain links TRBV6-5 to TRBJ1-5, with a weak D call TRBD1 (5 bases). CDR1 is MNHEY and CDR2 is SVGAGI in the germline V gene. Trimming took 8 bases from V and 9 from J, leaving 20 bases between them. CDR3 length equals 14 residues.